A selection of T cell receptor beta chains follows, all from one sample in a study of vaccination and CD4 T cells after COVID-19. Their cognate antigens are unknown. Each CDR3 protein gets one entry after TCRdb re-called the PCR reads with MiXCR. The sample shows more than 5,500 distinct CDR3 sequences, about 49% of them seen only once. The sequenced sample consisted of CD4+ T cells from blood, cultured in vitro. All receptors come from a human donor in good health. Both conserved end residues are part of each CDR3. Each record gives: CDR3 protein, CDR3 DNA, D gene, J gene, clone size, V gene. The D gene is left open where the match is weak. A row's size may be missing; if present it is once, few, many or a size class.

CATRRVSGTEAFF	TGTGCCACCAGGAGGGTCTCGGGCACTGAAGCTTTCTTT	NA	TRBJ1-1	once	TRBV15
CASRPDTGGGGYTF	TGTGCCAGCAGACCTGACACGGGGGGCGGTGGCTACACCTTC	NA	TRBJ1-2	NA	TRBV28
CASSDPRFNTEAFF	TGTGCCAGCAGTGACCCCAGGTTTAACACTGAAGCTTTTTTT	NA	TRBJ1-1	NA	TRBV2
CSAGQGINYGYTF	TGCAGTGCCGGACAGGGAATCAACTATGGCTACACCTTC	TRBD1	TRBJ1-2	NA	TRBV20-1
CASSWTSGRAGDTQYF	TGTGCCAGCAGCTGGACTAGCGGGAGGGCCGGGGATACGCAGTATTTT	TRBD2	TRBJ2-3	NA	TRBV5-4
CASSSGSGYTF	TGTGCCAGCAGTTCAGGGTCTGGCTACACCTTC	NA	TRBJ1-2	NA	TRBV12-3/TRBV12-4
CSAKVQGNSPLHF	TGCAGTGCTAAAGTTCAGGGGAATTCACCCCTCCACTTT	NA	TRBJ1-6	NA	TRBV20-1
CASSPGLQLAPFLYGYTF	TGCGCCAGCAGCCCCGGACTGCAGTTGGCCCCCTTCCTCTATGGCTACACCTTC	NA	TRBJ1-2	NA	TRBV5-1
CASSDMVRGDYGYTF	TGCGCCAGCAGTGATATGGTCAGGGGGGACTATGGCTACACCTTC	TRBD1	TRBJ1-2	NA	TRBV10-2
CASSLLLASGANVLTF	TGTGCCAGCAGCTTATTATTAGCGTCCGGGGCCAACGTCCTGACTTTC	NA	TRBJ2-6	NA	TRBV7-9
CASSFPRVRGRRGGANVLTF	TGTGCCAGCAGCTTCCCCCGTGTGCGGGGACGACGGGGTGGGGCCAACGTCCTGACTTTC	NA	TRBJ2-6	NA	TRBV11-2
CASSPPYQGDYGYTF	TGCGCCAGCAGCCCGCCTTATCAGGGGGACTATGGCTACACCTTC	TRBD1	TRBJ1-2	NA	TRBV5-1
CSASPTGVYEQYF	TGCAGTGCTAGCCCGACTGGAGTCTACGAGCAGTACTTC	NA	TRBJ2-7	NA	TRBV20-1
CSVEGGGYGYTF	TGCAGCGTTGAAGGGGGGGGGTATGGCTACACCTTC	NA	TRBJ1-2	NA	TRBV29-1
CATNYQGDSYNEQFF	TGTGCCACCAATTACCAGGGAGACTCCTACAATGAGCAGTTCTTC	NA	TRBJ2-1	NA	TRBV15
CASSDKVSWGEQFF	TGCGCCAGCAGCGACAAAGTTTCGTGGGGTGAGCAGTTCTTC	NA	TRBJ2-1	NA	TRBV5-1
CASSFLAGGSDTQYF	TGTGCCAGCAGCTTCTTAGCGGGAGGGTCTGATACGCAGTATTTT	TRBD2	TRBJ2-3	NA	TRBV7-9
CASTPTSGRIAAGELFF	TGTGCCAGCACCCCGACTAGCGGGAGGATCGCGGCCGGGGAGCTGTTTTTT	TRBD2	TRBJ2-2	few	TRBV7-2
CSVEGPGVLREQYF	TGCAGCGTTGAAGGCCCCGGGGTCCTGAGAGAGCAGTACTTC	NA	TRBJ2-7	NA	TRBV29-1
CASRPTDKGWTEAFF	TGTGCCAGTAGGCCCACGGACAAAGGATGGACTGAAGCTTTCTTT	NA	TRBJ1-1	large	TRBV19
CASSIARGTEAFF	TGTGCCAGTAGTATAGCTCGGGGGACTGAAGCTTTCTTT	NA	TRBJ1-1	few	TRBV19
CAISEEAGRGGTDTQYF	TGTGCCATCAGTGAGGAGGCAGGGCGGGGTGGAACAGATACGCAGTATTTT	NA	TRBJ2-3	NA	TRBV10-3
CASNIPGSYEQYF	TGTGCCAGTAATATCCCGGGATCGTACGAGCAGTACTTC	NA	TRBJ2-7	NA	TRBV19
CASSHDGNYGYTF	TGCGCCAGCAGCCATGATGGTAACTATGGCTACACCTTC	NA	TRBJ1-2	NA	TRBV4-1
CATSGTLFQETQYF	TGTGCCACCAGCGGGACCCTATTCCAAGAGACCCAGTACTTC	NA	TRBJ2-5	NA	TRBV15
CASSLTGGAGGYTF	TGTGCCAGCAGTTTAACAGGGGGCGCCGGTGGCTACACCTTC	TRBD1	TRBJ1-2	NA	TRBV28
CASSRQGENYGYTF	TGTGCCAGCAGTCGTCAGGGTGAGAACTATGGCTACACCTTC	NA	TRBJ1-2	NA	TRBV28